A selection of T cell receptor beta chains follows, all from one sample in a study of OX40 agonist ivuxolimab in advanced cancers. Produced via immunoSEQ multiplex PCR; TCRdb's table is partial and in-frame only. This sample carries about 100,000 clones, about 91% of them seen once, and the ten largest clones take roughly 0.66%. The source material was CD4+ or CD8+ T cells sorted from blood, sampled in a trial of the OX40 agonist ivuxolimab. Source of these receptors: an adult with an advanced solid tumor such as melanoma, head and neck, liver or kidney cancer. The CDR3 runs from the conserved cysteine through the conserved F or W.

TRBJ2-5	TRBV13	CASSLGTGRETQYF
TRBJ2-7	TRBV5-1	CASSIAGGPYEQYF
TRBJ1-5	TRBV2	CASGYAINQPQHF
TRBJ1-5	TRBV1	CTSSQDTGVGNQPQHF
TRBJ2-3	TRBV2	CASSSGETDTQYF
TRBJ1-2	TRBV5-1	CASSLVVDRAVVGTF
TRBJ2-7	TRBV4-1	CASSQVENHNYEQYF
TRBJ2-2	TRBV25-1	CASSEHLKNTGELFF
TRBJ2-3	TRBV7-9	CASSGVQSTDTQYF
TRBJ1-5	TRBV9	CASSVSGSNQPQHF
TRBJ2-1	TRBV7-2	CASSLAGGRTYNEQFF
TRBJ2-5	TRBV7-3	CASSRGVTETQYF
TRBJ2-7	TRBV6-6	CASKGGISFAEQYF
TRBJ2-1	TRBV6-5	CASNRDRVSEQFF
TRBJ1-1	TRBV18	CASSPPSQPNTEAFF
TRBJ2-2	TRBV18	CASSRIQDTGELFF
TRBJ2-4	TRBV5-1	CASSPETGELRAKNIQYF
TRBJ2-7	TRBV5-3	CARSLWRLAGGPGEQYF
TRBJ2-2	TRBV27	CASSPGQGYTGELFF
TRBJ1-5	TRBV29-1	CSVVGVRGQPQHF
TRBJ2-1	TRBV2	CASSGTSGGLNEQFF
TRBJ2-2	TRBV19	CASSTANTGELFF
TRBJ2-2	TRBV5-1	CASSSHPGQGAPGELFF
TRBJ2-1	TRBV5-8	CASSRGTSGSGFF
TRBJ2-5	TRBV23-1	CASSQSNGLQETQYF
TRBJ2-5	TRBV7-9	CASTPGTTQETQYF
TRBJ2-3	TRBV19	CASQTSGADTQYF
TRBJ2-5	TRBV9	CASSRRSSRGALETQYF
TRBJ2-7	TRBV11-3	CASSLAQLDYEQYF
TRBJ2-3	TRBV6-5	CASKETDTQYF
TRBJ1-5	TRBV30	CAWSDRGNQPQHF
TRBJ2-3	TRBV10-3	CATQRAGPSGSDTQYF
TRBJ1-1	TRBV18	CASSMNGQGNTEAFF
TRBJ1-2	TRBV19	CASTLGPANYGYTF
TRBJ2-3	TRBV10-3	CAMSSGSSTDTQYF
TRBJ2-7	TRBV5-5	CASSLAFDDSYEQYF
TRBJ1-6	TRBV27	CASSGISYNSPLHF
TRBJ2-7	TRBV6-6	CASSYSSDRPSYEQYF
TRBJ2-5	TRBV7-6	CASSSGETQYF
TRBJ2-7	TRBV19	CASSPSGTGNYEQYF